This record covers a single TCR beta chain. This sample was included in a study of control samples from healthy donors and cancer patients. Assay used: immunoSEQ multiplex PCR; TCRdb lists only in-frame clones, some missing. Among more than 70,000 clones listed, just under 90% were seen once. In germline, CDR1 is SQVTM, CDR2 ANQGSEA. The CDR3 is made up of 15 amino acids. Trimming removed 7 bases from V and 5 bases from J; junction bases left unmatched: 11. This TCR was sampled from a man aged 60-69 years with lung cancer. The chain carries TRBV29-1 and TRBJ2-5; TRBD1 aligns across 12 bases. Sequencing input: PBMCs. As DNA, the CDR3 is TGCAGCGGCGCCCCCGTGGGACAGGGGGCGGAGACCCAGTACTTC. Translated: CSGAPVGQGAETQYF.